This T cell receptor beta chain came from a study of shared clonotypes between healthy human individuals (dated by TCRdb to about 2020). Study-level background: A couple of women and a few men aged 18 to 49 years were included in the cohort. Different laboratories and diverse techniques were used to prepare libraries and sequence TCR repertoires, to increase sequencing depth and limit assay-specific biases. Leukapheresis yielded between about 0.85 and 9 billion PBMCs per donor. For each donor, CD4 naive and CD4 memory were each run on three plates, CD8 naive on two plates, and CD8 memory on one plate. To estimate repertoire size and how much clonotypes are shared between individuals, the study performed deep sequencing of blood TCR repertoires from roughly five healthy adults. Results the study describes overall, beyond this receptor: About 4.5% of naive CD4, 3.5% of naive CD8, approximately 2.2% of memory CD4, and 0.35% to 0.4% of memory CD8 clonotypes were shared across several donors. Clonotypes shared by all four sorted-subset donors showed higher generation probabilities than non-shared clonotypes. Naive subsets generally had larger estimated clonotype richness than memory subsets did. Even with the large sequencing depth, rarefaction of the sorted-subset datasets indicated that sequencing was incomplete. Because the study included a small number of donors, the genetic and exposure-history diversity represented was limited. Pairwise subsampling indicated that sequencing depth was expected to affect the degree of clonotype sharing among donors. Sampling was restricted to blood, and TCR repertoires in tissue are likely to differ from TCR repertoires in blood.

Donors were healthy HIV-negative adults with no recently reported acute infections or vaccinations. All donors were Caucasian adults living in Nashville, Tennessee, USA. Magnetic negative selection was used to enrich CD4+ T cells, after which naive cells were positively selected on CD45RA and the negative fraction became the memory subset. Blood was obtained by leukapheresis, after which PBMCs were separated by Ficoll-Histopaque density gradient centrifugation and cryopreserved in liquid nitrogen vapor phase. Analytical flow cytometry was used to check the purity and quantity of each magnetically sorted T cell population. From each sorted fraction, genomic DNA was isolated and quantified by UV absorbance on a Nanodrop 2000c. A remark on this clone: The antigen this receptor binds is unknown. Per-base quality was not reported, and no clone a single base away is much larger than it.

As encoded in the germline V gene (reference sequence), CDR1 is GTSNPN while CDR2 is SVGIG. At the junction V is shortened by 4 bases and J by 3 bases, with 17 bases in between. Including cysteine and phenylalanine, the CDR3 has 15 amino acids. The retained sequence is limited to the CDR3, 45 bases, with the frame set at the first base. Using the deep immunoSEQ assay, multiplex PCR amplified TCR CDR3 regions from genomic DNA. Extracted genomic DNA from each cell subset was spread evenly across all wells of several immunoSEQ 96-well plates, with each plate serving as a replicate. For sorted subsets, about 200 ng genomic DNA, equal to 25,000 to 35,000 T cell genomes, was loaded into each replicate PCR. The purified libraries were quantified using a Qubit 3.0 fluorometer, sized with a Bioanalyzer 2100, and then quantified again using the KAPA Library Quantification kit. Every immunoSEQ 96-well plate was sequenced on a separate single-read 150-cycle Illumina NextSeq 550 flow cell. Turning to the authors' computational methods: Because the immunoSEQ output held only junctional sequences and lacked quality scores, the filtering could not match the filtering applied to full-length reads. Sequences were annotated with PyIR, a Python wrapper for IgBLAST v1.9, and V/J genes and CDR3 were assigned using IMGT germline references. Reads were filtered out if the reads had weak V/J assignments (E-value above 1e-6), no CDR3, stop codons, out-of-frame junctions, or ambiguous translated residues. V3J clonotypes were defined by identical inferred V gene, J gene, and CDR3 amino acid sequence. To compute the percentage overlap between repertoires, the number of shared unique clonotypes was divided by the size of the smaller repertoire. Three approaches were used to assess repertoire richness: RTK rarefaction, the Chao1 estimator, and Recon v2.1 estimates of unobserved clonotypes. Generation probabilities for all TCRbeta clonotypes obtained by the gDNA method from a handful of donors were computed using OLGA. TCRdb took this table from immuneACCESS and kept in-frame rearrangements with V and J called. Such tables lack part of the clones; where checked against another copy, unresolved V genes explain under half of the gap, and the rest is unexplained. That table gives V, J and clone size, and the DNA gave D and trimming. A total of hundreds of thousands of clones appear in this sample, approximately 74% of them only once. Jointly, the top ten make up 1.7% of the sample.

This receptor was taken from a woman between 25 and 40 years old in good health. The material sequenced was memory CD4+ T cells sorted from blood. The cell subset or site tag for this specimen amounts to: CD45RA-negative fraction. The chain is made from TRBV30 and TRBJ2-3; the D assignment is uncertain and may be TRBD1 or TRBD2, with 6 bases supporting each. The bases read TGTGCCTGGATCTTGATAGGGGGGAGGACAGATACGCAGTATTTT. It encodes CAWILIGGRTDTQYF.